The 20 T cell receptor beta chains in this list originate from one sample, sequenced in a study of kidney transplant recipient with SARS-CoV-2 infection. Each CDR3 protein is one row after TCRdb ran MiXCR on the reads. The repertoire holds roughly 250,000 distinct CDR3 sequences, with under 35% as singletons. Material: a blood sample, obtained at baseline and on day 111 from a kidney transplant recipient. All receptors come from a young adult male patient who had COVID-19 and was a kidney transplant recipient. The graft donor may account for some of the T cells.

This clonotype was counted ten times or more. Here the CDR3 reads CASSDYGELGKTYGYTF. CDR3 nucleotides: TGTGCCAGCAGTGACTATGGAGAACTGGGAAAGACCTATGGCTACACCTTC. V usage is TRBV25-1 and J usage is TRBJ1-2; no firm D call. V was trimmed by 3 bases and J by 4 bases, leaving 21 bases between them. The CDR3 has 17 amino acids. Germline CDR1 reads MGHDK; CDR2 reads SYGVNS.

Ten or more counts support this clonotype. This chain uses TRBV6-2 or TRBV6-3 with TRBJ2-5; tentative D call: TRBD2 (5 bases). CDR1 and CDR2 (germline): MNHEY, SVGEGT. Between the trimmed V and J ends, which lost 5 bases and 2 bases, there was a span of 12 bases. This CDR3 is built from 14 residues. In nucleotides, the CDR3 is TGTGCCAGCAGTCCTACTAGGTTGCAAGAGACCCAGTACTTC. This sequence encodes CASSPTRLQETQYF.

The sample holds a few counts of this clonotype. The chain is built from TRBV6-5 and TRBJ1-1; tentative D call: TRBD1 (5 bases). Germline CDR1 is MNHEY and CDR2 is SVGAGI. V lost 7 bases and J 1 base, leaving 16 bases between the germline ends. There are 15 residues in the CDR3. CDR3 residues: CASMGVGHRNTEAFF. For the CDR3, the DNA is TGTGCCAGCATGGGAGTAGGACACCGGAACACTGAAGCTTTCTTT.

In this sample, this clonotype turned up many times. The chain couples TRBV21-1 to TRBJ2-1; TRBD1, as called in the table, went unchecked against the DNA. TRBV21-1 constitutes a pseudogene. The CDR3 covers 12 residues. CDR3 in DNA: TGTGCCATCCAGGGTTGGCACAATGAGCAGTTCTTC. This sequence encodes CAIQGWHNEQFF.

Comments on this clonotype: It may be a read error: a sequence one base away is much more abundant. The rearrangement links TRBV12-3 or TRBV12-4 to TRBJ2-2; TRBD2 is a possible D gene (5 bases). The CDR3 has 15 residues. In DNA, the CDR3 is TGTGTCAGCAGTTTTTTCGGGGTACCCACCGGGGAGCTGTTTTTT. Translation: CVSSFFGVPTGELFF.

About this clonotype: This may come from a read error, since a much larger clone is one base off. The V gene is TRBV11-2, the J gene TRBJ1-2; D uncertain. Germline V gene sequence: CDR1 SGHAT, CDR2 FQNNGV. The CDR3 is 17 residues long. The CDR3 protein is CARSVRTTSRKTYGYTF. The DNA for the CDR3 is TGTGCCCGCAGCGTTCGTACAACAAGCAGAAAGACCTATGGCTACACCTTC.

About this clonotype itself: A much larger clonotype is one base distant, so this may be a read error. V and J are TRBV4-2 and TRBJ2-7, with 8 bases aligning to TRBD2. The length of the CDR3 is 14 residues. Losses at the gene ends were 5 bases for V and 6 bases for J; bases not matched to a gene: 9. Germline loops: CDR1 LGHNA, CDR2 YNFKEQ. This chain's CDR3 is CASSKVGGGFEQYF. CDR3 DNA: TGTGCCAGCAGCAAAGTCGGGGGGGGTTTCGAGCAGTACTTC.

Comment on this clonotype: Just one base apart from a much larger clone, this may be a read error. J is TRBJ2-7 and V is TRBV3-2. TRBV3-2 is a listed pseudogene. The CDR3 is made up of 13 amino acids. The DNA of the CDR3 is TGTGCCAGCAGCCCCGACTGGTATGGGGAGCAGTGCTTC. Translation: CASSPDWYGEQCF.

In regard to this clonotype: This clone may be a read error of a much larger clone one base away. This chain connects TRBV20-1 to TRBJ1-2; D is uncertain. This CDR3 has 16 residues. V lost 4 bases and J lost 4, with 22 bases in between. CDR1 is DFQATT and CDR2 is SNEGSKA in the germline V gene (reference sequence). The chain's CDR3 is CSATIRLFRRTYGYTF. The CDR3 nucleotides are TGCAGTGCTACAATTCGGCTGTTTCGAAGGACCTATGGCTACACCTTC.

This clonotype was recorded many times. The V and J genes are TRBV6-2 or TRBV6-3 and TRBJ2-7, with a weak D call TRBD1 (5 bases). The V gene's germline CDR1 is MNHEY and CDR2 SVGEGT. This CDR3 is 13 amino acids long. Between the trimmed V and J ends, which lost 6 bases and 4 bases, there was a span of 13 bases. Here the CDR3 reads CASSQGYRYEQYF. The CDR3 DNA reads TGTGCCAGCAGCCAGGGTTACAGGTACGAGCAGTACTTC.

This clonotype was seen a few times. J is TRBJ2-1 and V is TRBV13, with TRBD2 as a possible D gene (6 bases). The CDR3 has 16 amino acids. Germline V gene sequence: CDR1 PRHDT, CDR2 FYEKMQ (reference sequence). V gave up 2 bases and J gave up 2 bases, with 13 bases separating them. The chain's CDR3 is CASSLRSGRAYNEQFF. The CDR3 DNA follows: TGTGCCAGCAGCTTAAGGTCCGGGAGAGCCTACAATGAGCAGTTCTTC.

On this clonotype: A single base separates this from a much larger clone, so it may be a read error. J is TRBJ1-2 and V is TRBV6-2 or TRBV6-3; possible D gene TRBD1, 6 bases. Germline CDR1 is MNHEY and CDR2 is SVGEGT. V lost 7 bases and J 6 bases, leaving 21 bases between the germline ends. The CDR3 has 15 amino acids. The CDR3 DNA reads TGTGCCAGCAAAGGTACGGACAGCCGCGTTGATGGCTACACCTTC. Encoded protein: CASKGTDSRVDGYTF.

As concerns this clonotype: It may be a read error: a sequence one base away is much more abundant. CDR3 DNA sequence: TGTGCCAGCAGCTACGCAGGGGACCCCTACAATGAGCAGTTCTTC. Translating gives CASSYAGDPYNEQFF. V usage is TRBV11-3 and J usage is TRBJ2-1; tentatively, D is TRBD1 (6 bases). CDR3 length: 15 residues. The germline CDR1 and CDR2 sequences are SGHNT and YENEEA. Trimming pared 4 bases from V and 2 bases from J, leaving 12 bases between.

The genes are TRBV3-1 and TRBJ2-2; no firm D call. CDR3 length: 18 amino acids. Per the germline V gene, CDR1 is LGHDT and CDR2 is YNNKEL (reference sequence). Trimming stripped 5 bases from V and 5 bases from J, with 24 bases between. The DNA for the CDR3 is TGTGCCAGCAGCTTGAAGGTTCCCATTTCAGGCTTGACCGGGGAGCTGTTTTTT. This translates into CASSLKVPISGLTGELFF.

Many counts were recorded for this clonotype. This chain joins TRBV11-2 and TRBJ2-7; D gene unclear. V lost 4 bases to trimming and J lost 1 base, with 8 bases between them. The CDR3 covers 13 residues. The germline V gene has CDR1 SGHAT and CDR2 FQNNGV. The CDR3 spells CASSSVRSYEQYF. The CDR3 DNA reads as TGTGCCAGCAGCTCGGTCAGGTCCTACGAGCAGTACTTC.

The table lists this clonotype with many counts. The CDR3 DNA follows: TGCGCCAGCAGCGGCCTCCCAGGACGTCGAAAGACCTATGGCTACACCTTC. This encodes CASSGLPGRRKTYGYTF. The chain is built from TRBV4-3 and TRBJ1-2; D is undetermined. Trimming pared 5 bases from V and 4 bases from J, leaving 23 bases between. CDR1 and CDR2 (germline): LGHNA, YSLEER. CDR3 length: 17 amino acids.

This clonotype was counted at least ten times. This chain uses TRBV3-1 with TRBJ1-1; D unresolved. Germline V gene sequence: CDR1 LGHDT, CDR2 YNNKEL (reference sequence). The CDR3 length is 17 residues. Trimming cost V 5 bases and J 4 bases, with 23 bases left between them. The chain's CDR3 is CASSGIGPISIRTEAFF. DNA of the CDR3: TGTGCCAGCAGCGGAATTGGTCCCATTTCAATTCGCACTGAAGCTTTCTTT. Full variable domain (missing parts from reference TRBV3-1 and TRBJ1-1): DTAVSQTPKYLVTQMGNDKSIKCEQNLGHDTMYWYKQDSKKFLKIMFSYNNKELIINETVPNRFSPKSPDKAHLNLHINSLELGDSAVYFCASSGIGPISIRTEAFFGQGTRLTVV.

This clonotype was counted at least ten times. The V call is TRBV11-2, the J call TRBJ1-1; D remains unclear. Germline CDR1 is SGHAT and CDR2 is FQNNGV. V lost 0 bases to trimming and J lost 1 base, with 6 bases between them. There are 14 residues in the CDR3. The CDR3 here is CASSLEMGNTEAFF. DNA of the CDR3: TGTGCCAGCAGCTTAGAGATGGGGAACACTGAAGCTTTCTTT. The whole variable domain, remainder taken from reference TRBV11-2 and TRBJ1-1, is EAGVAQSPRYKIIEKRQSVAFWCNPISGHATLYWYQQILGQGPKLLIQFQNNGVVDDSQLPKDRFSAERLKGVDSTLKIQPAKLEDSAVYLCASSLEMGNTEAFFGQGTRLTVV.

This clonotype was seen at least ten times. The V and J genes are TRBV7-9 and TRBJ2-2; tentatively, D is TRBD1 (5 bases). V lost 2 bases to trimming and J lost 1 base, with 8 bases between them. The CDR3 consists of 15 residues. Germline V lookup: CDR1 SEHNR, CDR2 FQNEAQ (reference sequence). The CDR3 sequence: CASSLTGVNTGELFF. CDR3 nucleotide sequence: TGTGCCAGCAGCTTAACAGGAGTGAACACCGGGGAGCTGTTTTTT.

This clonotype was counted ten times or more. The chain carries TRBV6-5 and TRBJ1-2; D is unclear. Trimming pared 5 bases from V and 4 bases from J, leaving 23 bases between. Germline V gene data show CDR1 as MNHEY and CDR2 as SVGAGI. The CDR3 has 17 residues. The CDR3 spells CASSGSFSMRKTYGYTF. The CDR3 DNA reads as TGTGCCAGCAGTGGTTCATTCTCTATGCGAAAGACCTATGGCTACACCTTC.